Following are 28 T cell receptor beta chains from one sample sequenced in a study of control samples from healthy donors and cancer patients. The table came from immunoSEQ multiplex PCR; TCRdb's copy has only in-frame clones and leaves some out. The sample includes around 250,000 clones, over 75% seen only once; the top ten take approximately 12%. Material for sequencing was PBMCs. These receptors were collected from a woman aged 55-70 years with lung cancer.

The chain employs TRBV3-1 (or the pseudogene TRBV3-2) and TRBJ2-7; 7 bases align to TRBD2. The germline CDR1 and CDR2 sequences are LGHDT and YNNKEL (reference sequence). V dropped 4 bases and J dropped 1; count of bases not matched to a gene: 10. This CDR3 is built from 16 residues. CDR3 in amino acids: CASSLTGREPSYEQYF. The CDR3 nucleotides are TGTGCCAGCAGCCTGACGGGGCGGGAGCCTTCCTACGAGCAGTACTTC.

CDR3: CASSQEYTGRAETQYF. The CDR3 region has the DNA TGTGCCAGCAGCCAAGAGTACACAGGGCGTGCAGAGACCCAGTACTTC. The rearrangement links TRBV4-2 to TRBJ2-5, with D possibly TRBD1 on 6 matching bases. Between the trimmed V and J ends, which lost 0 bases and 4 bases, there was a span of 15 bases. This CDR3 comprises 16 residues. Germline V gives CDR1 LGHNA, CDR2 YNFKEQ.

The J gene is TRBJ1-4, the V gene TRBV5-4; TRBD1 agrees at 8 bases. Germline CDR1 SGHNT, CDR2 YYREEE (reference sequence). This CDR3 has 16 amino acids. Trimming cost V 4 bases and J 8 bases; bases outside gene matches: 13. The CDR3 is CASSRRGQGPEEKLFF. Here the CDR3 DNA reads TGTGCCAGCAGCCGAAGAGGACAGGGCCCGGAGGAAAAACTGTTTTTT.

This clone was picked up one time. This chain joins TRBV5-3 and TRBJ1-3; D is perhaps TRBD1 (6 bases). TRBV5-3 is filed as an ORF, its function uncertain. Trimming stripped 4 bases from V and 8 bases from J, with 19 bases between. The CDR3 has 15 residues. CDR3 sequence (DNA): TGTGCCAGAAGCCCAACGACAGGAGGGTCGGACACCATATATTTT. Its protein is CARSPTTGGSDTIYF.

The CDR3 reads CASTMAAAYGYTF. As DNA, the CDR3 is TGTGCCAGCACTATGGCAGCCGCCTATGGCTACACCTTC. This chain links TRBV28 with TRBJ1-2, with D uncertain. Germline V CDR1 and CDR2: MDHEN, SYDVKM. Trimming removed 7 bases at V and 4 bases at J, with 13 bases between. This CDR3 contains 13 residues.

The chain links TRBV5-3 to TRBJ2-5; weak D call: TRBD1 (7 bases). Being an ORF, TRBV5-3 has a function that is uncertain. The V gene lost 2 bases and the J gene lost 7 bases, with 24 bases spanning the gap. The length of the CDR3 is 17 residues. The CDR3 reads CARSFCPPRGESVTQYF. In DNA, the CDR3 is TGTGCCAGAAGCTTCTGCCCCCCCAGGGGGGAATCTGTGACCCAGTACTTC.

The rearrangement joins TRBV1 to TRBJ2-1; the table names TRBD2, a call not compared with the DNA. TRBV1 is a listed pseudogene. CDR3 length equals 18 residues. For the CDR3, the DNA is TGCACCAGCAGCCAAGACCCCGTTCCTTGCGGGAGGGCGGATGAGCAGTTCTTC. Its protein is CTSSQDPVPCGRADEQFF.

The chain employs TRBV9 and TRBJ2-1; no reliable D call. Germline lookup yields CDR1 SGDLS and CDR2 YYNGEE. The V gene lost 3 bases and the J gene lost 7 bases, with 8 bases spanning the gap. The CDR3 runs to 12 residues. CDR3 sequence reads: CASSAISNEQFF. As DNA, the CDR3 is TGTGCCAGCAGCGCCATTTCGAATGAGCAGTTCTTC. Filled out from reference TRBV9 and TRBJ2-1, the complete variable domain reads DSGVTQTPKHLITATGQRVTLRCSPRSGDLSVYWYQQSLDQGLQFLIQYYNGEERAKGNILERFSAQQFPDLHSELNLSSLELGDSALYFCASSAISNEQFFGPGTRLTVL.

The CDR3 loop is CAWSPPPRGTQYF. In DNA, the CDR3 is TGTGCCTGGAGTCCGCCCCCACGGGGTACGCAGTATTTT. The chain couples TRBV30 to TRBJ2-3; perhaps TRBD2 as D (5 bases). The CDR3 is 13 residues long. V was trimmed by 2 bases and J by 8 bases, leaving 14 bases between them. The V gene's germline CDR1 is GTSNPN and CDR2 SVGIG (reference sequence).

The chain uses TRBV2 and TRBJ2-1; 9 nucleotides match TRBD2. The CDR3 runs 17 residues. Germline assignment: CDR1 SNHLY and CDR2 FYNNEI. With 3 bases clipped from V and 8 bases from J, the junction kept 14 bases outside the gene matches. CDR3 in DNA: TGTGCCAGCAGTGAGGGCCCAGCAGTAGCGGGAGTCGATGAGCAGTTCTTC. Protein sequence: CASSEGPAVAGVDEQFF.

V and J are TRBV14 and TRBJ2-3; a possible D gene is TRBD2 (6 bases). From germline, CDR1 is SGHDN and CDR2 FVKESK. Trimming pared 1 base from V and 2 bases from J, leaving 13 bases between. This CDR3 contains 16 residues. The CDR3 region is CASSQVRAGLTDTQYF. CDR3 in DNA: TGTGCCAGCAGCCAAGTCCGAGCGGGTCTCACAGATACGCAGTATTTT.

The chain is built from TRBV7-9 and TRBJ2-7; a possible D gene is TRBD2 (6 bases). The V end lost 2 bases, the J end lost 5 bases, and 13 bases lay between the germline ends. The CDR3 is made up of 14 amino acids. Germline CDR1 is SEHNR and CDR2 is FQNEAQ (reference sequence). This chain's CDR3 is CASSLSDSGDEQYF. The CDR3 region has the DNA TGTGCCAGCAGCTTAAGTGACTCGGGGGACGAGCAGTACTTC.

This clone occurred a few times. The CDR3 nucleotides are TGTGCCAGCAGTGAATGGGAGGAAGCCTCCTACAATGAGCAGTTCTTC. It encodes CASSEWEEASYNEQFF. V usage is TRBV25-1 and J usage is TRBJ2-1, with D possibly TRBD2 on 6 matching bases. The CDR3 spans 16 residues. CDR1 and CDR2 from the germline V gene are MGHDK and SYGVNS. Trimming removed 1 base from V and 0 bases from J, with 10 bases in between. The full variable domain, rest sourced from reference TRBV25-1 and TRBJ2-1, is EADIYQTPRYLVIGTGKKITLECSQTMGHDKMYWYQQDPGMELHLIHYSYGVNSTEKGDLSSESTVSRIRTEHFPLTLESARPSHTSQYLCASSEWEEASYNEQFFGPGTRLTVL.

CDR3 DNA: TGTGCCAGTAGGGATTCCAGGGCCCCGAACACTGAAGCTTTCTTT. This codes for CASRDSRAPNTEAFF. This sequence joins TRBV19 and TRBJ1-1; TRBD1 is a possible D gene (5 bases). Germline CDR1 is LNHDA and CDR2 is SQIVND (reference sequence). The CDR3 covers 15 residues. Trimming left V 6 bases short and J 1 base short, with 15 bases between.

The chain recombines TRBV3-1 (or the pseudogene TRBV3-2) with TRBJ1-1, with TRBD1 matching 8 bases. The CDR3 spans 14 residues. CDR1 is LGHDT and CDR2 is YNNKEL in the germline V gene (reference sequence). V dropped 4 bases and J dropped 11; count of bases not matched to a gene: 12. CDR3 amino acids: CASSPGQGERGAFF. CDR3 sequence (DNA): TGTGCCAGCAGCCCTGGACAGGGAGAACGTGGGGCTTTCTTT.

The chain has TRBV7-8 and TRBJ2-1; TRBD1 matches 10 bases. Per the germline V gene, CDR1 is SGHVS and CDR2 is FQNEAQ. The J segment lost 2 bases and the V segment lost 5 bases, leaving 3 bases of the junction unmatched. This CDR3 has 15 residues. The DNA of the CDR3 is TGTGCCAGCAGCCGAGGACAGGGGGCCTACAATGAGCAGTTCTTC. Residues: CASSRGQGAYNEQFF.

This chain links TRBV11-1 with TRBJ2-3, with 7 bases identical to TRBD1. Germline V lookup: CDR1 SGHAT, CDR2 FQDESV (reference sequence). V lost 5 bases, J lost 6 bases, and 14 bases stayed unmatched. The CDR3 consists of 16 residues. The CDR3 spells CASSPRPGQLKDTQYF. In DNA form, the CDR3 reads TGTGCCAGCAGCCCTAGGCCGGGACAGTTAAAGGATACGCAGTATTTT.

The gene calls are TRBV6-5 and TRBJ1-5, with D possibly matching TRBD1 (5 bases). Germline values: CDR1 MNHEY, CDR2 SVGAGI. This CDR3 is 13 amino acids long. Trimming cost V 9 bases and J 6 bases, with 15 bases left between them. The CDR3 region is CASSGGMAQPQHF. For the CDR3, the DNA is TGTGCCAGTTCTGGGGGGATGGCTCAGCCCCAGCATTTT.

The chain has TRBV3-1 (or the pseudogene TRBV3-2) and TRBJ1-1; D may be TRBD1 (5 bases). This CDR3 is built from 16 residues. Trimming removed 0 bases from V and 5 bases from J, with 16 bases in between. CDR1 is LGHDT, CDR2 YNNKEL, per germline (reference sequence). CDR3 DNA sequence: TGTGCCAGCAGCCAAGATCTGAGGGGAAGATGGACTGAAGCTTTCTTT. Amino acid sequence: CASSQDLRGRWTEAFF.

This rearrangement joins TRBV27 to TRBJ2-3; D is unclear. The germline V gene has CDR1 MNHEY and CDR2 SMNVEV (reference sequence). V was trimmed by 8 bases and J by 6 bases, leaving 3 bases between them. The CDR3 loop spans 9 amino acids. The DNA of the CDR3 is TGTGCCAGCGGGGATACGCAGTATTTT. Amino acids: CASGDTQYF.

The chain has TRBV7-2 and TRBJ2-5, with 8 bases lining up with TRBD1. The CDR3 consists of 14 residues. Germline CDR1 is SGHTA and CDR2 is FQGNSA. V trimming: 6 bases; J trimming: 5 bases; junction bases outside the gene matches: 8. CDR3 bases: TGTGCCAGCAGTCCAGGGGGCTCGTGGGAGACCCAGTACTTC. Encoded protein: CASSPGGSWETQYF. Combining the CDR3 with reference TRBV7-2 and TRBJ2-5 gives the whole variable domain GAGVSQSPSNKVTEKGKDVELRCDPISGHTALYWYRQSLGQGLEFLIYFQGNSAPDKSGLPSDRFSAERTGGSVSTLTIQRTQQEDSAVYLCASSPGGSWETQYFGPGTRLLVL.

The chain employs TRBV28 and TRBJ1-6, with D possibly matching TRBD1 (6 bases). Germline V CDR1 and CDR2: MDHEN, SYDVKM. CDR3 length: 12 amino acids. V gave up 6 bases and J gave up 9 bases, with 9 bases separating them. CDR3 sequence reads: CASRLGGSPLHF. CDR3 DNA sequence: TGTGCCAGCAGGTTAGGGGGTTCACCCCTCCACTTT.

This chain connects TRBV18 to TRBJ2-4, with no clear D. V shed 2 bases and J shed 0 bases, with 11 bases lying between them. Germline V gene lookup returns CDR1 KGHSH and CDR2 LQKENI. The CDR3 totals 16 residues. The CDR3: CASSPIASIAKNIQYF. CDR3 nucleotide sequence: TGTGCCAGCTCACCAATTGCCTCTATAGCCAAAAACATTCAGTACTTC.

This clone was observed once. The V call is TRBV4-1, the J call TRBJ2-1, with 8 bases lining up with TRBD2. The V gene end was trimmed by 3 bases and the J gene end by 6 bases; junction bases not matched to a gene: 7. Per the germline V gene, CDR1 is MGHRA and CDR2 is YSYEKL. The CDR3 totals 15 residues. CDR3 region: CASSQWTSSSNEQFF. CDR3 DNA sequence: TGCGCCAGCAGCCAGTGGACTAGCTCTAGCAATGAGCAGTTCTTC.

The chain carries TRBV7-8 and TRBJ1-2; perhaps TRBD1 as D (5 bases). This CDR3 spans 12 amino acids. Germline-derived CDR1 and CDR2 are SGHVS and FQNEAQ. Trimming removed 3 bases from V and 6 bases from J, with 8 bases in between. The CDR3 reads CASSFARDGYTF. The CDR3 region has the DNA TGTGCCAGCAGCTTTGCCAGGGATGGCTACACCTTC. The full variable domain, rest sourced from reference TRBV7-8 and TRBJ1-2, is GAGVSQSPRYKVAKRGQDVALRCDPISGHVSLFWYQQALGQGPEFLTYFQNEAQLDKSGLPSDRFFAERPEGSVSTLKIQRTQQEDSAVYLCASSFARDGYTFGSGTRLTVV.

The chain employs TRBV7-9 and TRBJ2-5; 12 nucleotides match TRBD2. This CDR3 is built from 18 residues. The germline gives CDR1 SEHNR, CDR2 FQNEAQ (reference sequence). J lost 5 bases, V lost 5 bases, and 15 bases had no gene match. CDR3 nucleotides: TGTGCCAGCAGCAGGGGACTAGCGGGCGTTATTGGTATCGAGACCCAGTACTTC. It codes for CASSRGLAGVIGIETQYF.

V gene TRBV28 combines with J gene TRBJ1-1; D gene uncertain. The CDR3 is 13 amino acids. Germline lookup yields CDR1 MDHEN and CDR2 SYDVKM. Deletions cut 2 bases from V and 6 bases from J, with 10 bases between. CDR3 nucleotides: TGTGCCAGCAGTTTAATGTTTCCCCCTGAAGCTTTCTTT. Encoded protein: CASSLMFPPEAFF.

The chain has TRBV5-1 and TRBJ1-1; D unresolved. Trimming pared 0 bases from V and 6 bases from J, leaving 12 bases between. CDR1 is SGHRS and CDR2 is YFSETQ in the germline V gene. The CDR3 spans 14 residues. The CDR3 sequence: CASSLEAGVSEAFF. CDR3 nucleotide sequence: TGCGCCAGCAGCTTGGAGGCGGGAGTGTCTGAAGCTTTCTTT.